This T cell receptor (beta chain) was recorded in a study of Ad26.COV2.S vaccination and SARS-CoV-2 variants. Looking at the study overall: Ad26.COV2.S arm of COV1001 included the donor. The authors gave Ad26.COV2.S intramuscularly, either once or twice 56 days apart. Study-level results: Spike-specific TCR breadth was greater after Ad26.COV2.S than placebo. Following vaccination, spike-specific CD8+ and CD4+ T cell responses reportedly exhibited substantial breadth.

A word on this clone: Its antigen is currently unknown.

Data came from immunoSEQ multiplex PCR; TCRdb stores just in-frame clones and leaves some out. The sample includes about 400,000 clones, 83% of them seen just once. Noted treatment: roughly 18 received Ad26.COV2.S at low or high dose, single or two shots; about 5 received placebo; per-sample allocation not given. The samples date from day 63 after the first vaccine or placebo injection. Trimming took off 1 base at V and 2 bases at J, with 8 bases between the two ends. The CDR3 length is 13 residues. Germline CDR1 reads GTSNPN; CDR2 reads SVGIG (reference sequence). V gene TRBV30 combines with J gene TRBJ1-2; D is perhaps TRBD1 (5 bases). This TCR was recovered from a person aged 18-65 years who received the Ad26.COV2.S COVID-19 vaccine or a placebo. This sample comprised peripheral blood, obtained in a trial of Ad26.COV2.S vaccine versus placebo. The CDR3 reads CAWSEGLNYGYTF. CDR3 nucleotides: TGTGCCTGGAGTGAGGGACTGAACTATGGCTACACCTTC.